This T cell receptor (beta chain) was documented in a study of graft-versus-host responses after intestinal transplantation. The wider study: In this cohort, recipients had multivisceral, liver-intestinal, or isolated intestinal transplants. All of the recipients had induction that used anti-thymocyte globulin, then tacrolimus and steroids for approximately 3 years. Study results and limitations: Early after transplant, HvG declines were associated with peak levels of circulating GvH clones. Allografts carried high graft-versus-host to host-versus-graft clonal ratios in patients having graft-donor T cell macrochimerism.

Using immunoSEQ multiplex PCR, the repertoire was profiled, and TCRdb retains in-frame clones only, with some absent. The sample records over 80,000 clones, about 83% being singletons. Germline CDR1 and CDR2: MDHEN and SYDVKM. This CDR3 has 14 amino acids. With V trimmed by 6 bases and J by 3 bases, 7 bases remained unmatched. Comment on this clone: Its matching antigen is unknown.

The sample here was PBMCs, taken 255 days after intestinal transplant. The sequence was collected from a human patient who received an intestinal transplant, so some T cells may come from the graft donor. V is TRBV28 and J is TRBJ2-7; 8 bases map to TRBD1. The DNA for the CDR3 is TGTGCCAGCAGGTACAGGGGGTTACTCTACGAGCAGTACTTC. Translated: CASRYRGLLYEQYF.